The T cell receptor (beta chain) described here comes from a study of CD8 T cell repertoires and HIV-1 epitope variants (dated by TCRdb to about 2020). Regarding the study in general: Twenty-five peptides representing autologous and known Gag and Nef epitope variants were each used to stimulate T cells in separate culture wells. A CMV, EBV and flu peptide pool, the Ebola AY9 epitope as negative control, and a no-peptide well were included as control conditions. For around 9 days the cultures were kept in IMDM with gentamicin, and on days 3 and 7 half of the media was changed with IL-2, IL-7 and IL-15 added. Tested epitopes included three Gag epitope families and Nef HW9 and YT9. Using the EasySep Human T Cell Enrichment Kit, T cells were enriched and then co-cultured with an equal number of autologous T cell-negative cells acting as antigen-presenting cells. An aliquot of 1M T cells was set aside as an uncultured baseline condition, separate from the roughly 80 T cell cultures. Running each culture condition in triplicate, except for one peptide done in duplicate, gave a total of around 90 T cell cultures.

Beyond this particular receptor, the publication reports: The assay could identify only TCR beta chains and pointed to proliferation in response to antigen, not to T cell function or cytokine profile. Roughly 5 clonotypes recognized the Nef KF9 family and one the HW9 family, with no responses to the TAALDMSHF plasma variant. The study identified about nine antigen-specific TCR beta clonotypes, over 5 of which appeared to be cross-reactive for autologous or known escape epitope variants.

With respect to this clone: There is no known antigen for this receptor. Nothing much larger sits one base from this clone, and base qualities are not available.

The EasySep Human CD8+ T Cell Enrichment Kit was used on day 10 to isolate CD8+ T cells from every culture. Sequencing of TCR beta CDR3 regions was done on the immunoSEQ platform at survey depth. The QIAamp DNA micro kit was used to extract genomic DNA from every cultured and uncultured CD8+ T cell population. As for how the authors treated the data: Samples with fewer than 5,000 productive reads were excluded, which removed about 7% of the roughly 80 HIV peptide-stimulated cultures. A MANAFEST web app trimmed sequences to CDR3 and removed nonproductive sequences, CDR3s under 5 amino acids, and those not starting C or ending F/W. For a clonotype to count as antigen-specific, the clonotype had to expand relative to the no-peptide control in at least 2 of 3 replicates at FDR 0.01, and only within one epitope family. Specific clonotypes also needed at least fivefold higher frequency than in wells stimulated with peptides from other epitope families. The immuneACCESS repertoire file appears here via TCRdb, limited to in-frame rearrangements. These files lack a portion of the clones; in checked studies, under half of the deficit traces to unresolved V genes, and the cause of the others is not known. That table furnishes V, J and clone size, whereas the DNA furnished D and trimming. The sample contains roughly 5,200 clones, about three fifths of them found a single time. The biggest ten clones account for 43% of the sample.

The sequence came from a male donor with HIV. The specimen sequenced was cultured CD8+ T cells derived from PBMCs.

The CDR3 region: CASRLRDRVDRVFF. The sequenced DNA: TGTGCCAGCAGGCTCCGGGACAGGGTTGATAGGGTTTTCTTT. The chain was built from TRBV28 and TRBJ1-1; the junction holds 9 bases that match TRBD1. V has 6 bases trimmed and J has 13 bases trimmed; junction bases matching no gene number 15. Including cysteine and phenylalanine, the CDR3 has 14 amino acids. The only DNA kept is the CDR3, 42 bases in frame from the first base. According to the germline V gene, CDR1 reads MDHEN and CDR2 reads SYDVKM.